This T cell receptor beta chain stems from a study of blood T cells in healthy people across ages. Study-level background: About one barcoded beta molecule per two T cells came from capture by template switching.

The CDR3 extends over 13 amino acids. Germline CDR1 reads SGHRS; CDR2 reads YFSETQ. V was clipped by 3 bases and J by 5 bases, with 11 bases between them. General study results and limits: Unknown CMV status may confound age-related changes in expanded clones.

To note about this clonotype: Antigen unknown.

Every sample yielded at least 6.5 million isolated PBMCs. It was with a sample-barcoded 5' primer and a J-beta primer mix that a second PCR of about 6 to 12 cycles was run. The study obtained at least 3 million CDR3-containing paired-end reads from every sample. Each CDR3 protein gets one entry after TCRdb re-called the 5' RACE reads with MiXCR. The sample includes roughly 730,000 distinct CDR3 sequences, about 61% of them seen just once. The J gene is TRBJ1-2, the V gene TRBV5-1; D ambiguous. The specimen sequenced was blood. This sequence was found in a man between 35 and 55 years old in good health. The CDR3 protein is CASSSSDLYGYTF. The CDR3, as DNA: TGCGCCAGCAGCTCCTCGGACCTATATGGCTACACCTTC.